The present entry profiles one T cell receptor beta chain with its context. The data belong to a study of T cell repertoires in cytomegalovirus infection. TCRdb reanalysed the reads using MiXCR and keeps one entry per CDR3 protein. The sample holds some 350,000 distinct CDR3 sequences, about a sixth seen once. After removal of 4 bases from V and 3 bases from J, the junction contained 6 bases not matched to a gene. The CDR3 spans 15 residues. The germline gives CDR1 MNHEY, CDR2 SVGEGT. Sequencing was carried out using PBMCs. J is TRBJ2-3 and V is TRBV6-2 or TRBV6-3, with 8 bases that match TRBD2. The TCR sequence derives from a human donor in good health (CMV status not recorded). Some clones in this sample may be carry-over from other donors' samples. This CDR3 is CASSSRREETDTQYF. In DNA, the CDR3 is TGTGCCAGCAGTTCCCGGCGGGAGGAGACAGATACGCAGTATTTT.